This T cell receptor (beta chain) was sequenced during a study of blood T cell repertoires in COVID-19. The length of the CDR3 is 14 residues. Trimming removed 4 bases from V and 5 bases from J, with 14 bases in between. Germline assignment: CDR1 LGHDT and CDR2 YNNKEL (reference sequence). The repertoire was sequenced with immunoSEQ multiplex PCR; TCRdb's copy has only in-frame clones and lacks some. This sample carries around 400,000 clones, just under 90% of them seen once, and the ten largest clones take approximately 1.5%. Input material: PBMCs or T cells enriched from blood (not recorded which). This sequence was found in a woman in her twenties or thirties who had recovered from COVID-19. This rearrangement joins TRBV3-1 (or the pseudogene TRBV3-2) to TRBJ1-2; D is unresolved. In DNA, the CDR3 is TGTGCCAGCAGCCCCCCCGCAGGTGGGTATGGCTACACCTTC. Protein product: CASSPPAGGYGYTF.